This TCR beta chain was captured by sequencing in a study of cytomegalovirus exposure and HLA in healthy donors. Across the whole study: Findings of an earlier analysis included under 140 million unique TCR beta sequences from 170 million or so T cells.

Trimming cost V 1 base and J 2 bases, with 12 bases left between them. The CDR3 totals 15 residues. Germline V gene data show CDR1 as GTSNPN and CDR2 as SVGIG (reference sequence). Study-wide points: A list of about 160 TCR beta chains associated with cytomegalovirus was given. Within a later analysis, the majority of CMV-associated TCR beta chains appeared HLA-restricted.

The PCR made use of 60 Vbeta and 13 Jbeta primers. Profiling relied on immunoSEQ multiplex PCR, and the TCRdb table lists in-frame clones only, not all of them. The repertoire has 120,000 to 150,000 clones, roughly 80% of them found once; the top ten carry 2.9%. Turning to this clone: Its antigen is undetermined.

The sequence came from a woman between 25 and 40 years old in good health and CMV-seronegative. The specimen was PBMCs. The chain combines TRBV30 with TRBJ1-5; TRBD1 might be the D (5 bases). The CDR3 region has the DNA TGTGCCTGGAGTGCAGGGTCGTCTGGCAATCAGCCCCAGCATTTT. Protein: CAWSAGSSGNQPQHF.